This entry describes one T cell receptor beta chain. The antigen is undetermined. This sample was taken from a study of vaccination and CD4 T cells after COVID-19. Treatment reported: 10-day PBMC culture with coronavirus spike peptide pools or control peptides (ViraFEST assay). The germline gives CDR1 MNHNS, CDR2 SASEGT. Trimming took off 3 bases at V and 0 bases at J, with 9 bases between the two ends. This CDR3 contains 14 residues. Researchers used the Oncomine TCR Beta short-read assay to sequence DNA from cultured CD4+ T cells. TCRdb called the PCR reads again in MiXCR, with one record for every CDR3 protein. The data show around 12,000 distinct CDR3 sequences, roughly four fifths seen once.

The sequence was collected from a human donor who had recovered from COVID-19. Sequencing used CD4+ T cells from blood, cultured in vitro. This sequence joins TRBV6-1 and TRBJ2-7; D is perhaps TRBD2 (5 bases). The CDR3 protein is CASSELGSSYEQYF. The CDR3 DNA is TGTGCCAGCAGTGAGCTGGGGAGCTCCTACGAGCAGTACTTC.